This T cell receptor (beta chain) is drawn from a study of T cell responses to AZD1222 COVID-19 vaccine. This clone was seen just once. Repertoires were generated with immunoSEQ multiplex PCR, while TCRdb's copy carries only in-frame clones and drops some. The sample lists about 69,000 clones, over 80% occurring once. The CDR3 is 11 residues long. Trimming removed 5 bases from V and 8 bases from J; junction bases left unmatched: 1. CDR1 and CDR2 (germline): MNHEY, SVGAGI. The chain combines TRBV6-5 with TRBJ2-7, with 9 bases identical to TRBD1. The TCR sequence derives from an adult who received the AZD1222 COVID-19 vaccine. The source material was peripheral blood, sampled 28 days after the second AZD1222 dose. The CDR3 sequence is CASSNRGQQYF. The CDR3 coding sequence is TGTGCCAGCAGTAACAGGGGGCAGCAGTACTTC.